This T cell receptor beta chain originates from a study of blood T cells in healthy people across ages. Next came a second PCR, run for about 7 to 12 cycles, which used a sample-barcoded 5' primer along with a J-beta primer mix. All samples yielded 2.5 million or more CDR3-containing paired-end reads. TCRdb itself ran the 5' RACE reads through MiXCR, one entry per CDR3 protein. The top ten hold about 11% of the sample, which has approximately 1.5 million distinct CDR3 sequences, about 31% seen once. Germline V lookup: CDR1 DFQATT, CDR2 SNEGSKA (reference sequence). This CDR3 contains 12 residues. Between the trimmed V and J ends, which lost 7 bases and 2 bases, there was a span of 11 bases. This clonotype occurred a few times. The antigen remains undetermined. Study-level results: Naive T cell percentage showed a strong correlation with TCR beta diversity. Higher diversity and more naive CD4+ cells were features of long-lived donors, compared to aged donors.

The sequencing input was blood. The sequence came from a young woman in good health. V and J are TRBV20-1 and TRBJ2-5, with D possibly being TRBD2 (6 bases). The chain's CDR3 is CSVYGGQETQYF. As DNA, the CDR3 is TGCAGTGTTTACGGGGGACAAGAGACCCAGTACTTC.